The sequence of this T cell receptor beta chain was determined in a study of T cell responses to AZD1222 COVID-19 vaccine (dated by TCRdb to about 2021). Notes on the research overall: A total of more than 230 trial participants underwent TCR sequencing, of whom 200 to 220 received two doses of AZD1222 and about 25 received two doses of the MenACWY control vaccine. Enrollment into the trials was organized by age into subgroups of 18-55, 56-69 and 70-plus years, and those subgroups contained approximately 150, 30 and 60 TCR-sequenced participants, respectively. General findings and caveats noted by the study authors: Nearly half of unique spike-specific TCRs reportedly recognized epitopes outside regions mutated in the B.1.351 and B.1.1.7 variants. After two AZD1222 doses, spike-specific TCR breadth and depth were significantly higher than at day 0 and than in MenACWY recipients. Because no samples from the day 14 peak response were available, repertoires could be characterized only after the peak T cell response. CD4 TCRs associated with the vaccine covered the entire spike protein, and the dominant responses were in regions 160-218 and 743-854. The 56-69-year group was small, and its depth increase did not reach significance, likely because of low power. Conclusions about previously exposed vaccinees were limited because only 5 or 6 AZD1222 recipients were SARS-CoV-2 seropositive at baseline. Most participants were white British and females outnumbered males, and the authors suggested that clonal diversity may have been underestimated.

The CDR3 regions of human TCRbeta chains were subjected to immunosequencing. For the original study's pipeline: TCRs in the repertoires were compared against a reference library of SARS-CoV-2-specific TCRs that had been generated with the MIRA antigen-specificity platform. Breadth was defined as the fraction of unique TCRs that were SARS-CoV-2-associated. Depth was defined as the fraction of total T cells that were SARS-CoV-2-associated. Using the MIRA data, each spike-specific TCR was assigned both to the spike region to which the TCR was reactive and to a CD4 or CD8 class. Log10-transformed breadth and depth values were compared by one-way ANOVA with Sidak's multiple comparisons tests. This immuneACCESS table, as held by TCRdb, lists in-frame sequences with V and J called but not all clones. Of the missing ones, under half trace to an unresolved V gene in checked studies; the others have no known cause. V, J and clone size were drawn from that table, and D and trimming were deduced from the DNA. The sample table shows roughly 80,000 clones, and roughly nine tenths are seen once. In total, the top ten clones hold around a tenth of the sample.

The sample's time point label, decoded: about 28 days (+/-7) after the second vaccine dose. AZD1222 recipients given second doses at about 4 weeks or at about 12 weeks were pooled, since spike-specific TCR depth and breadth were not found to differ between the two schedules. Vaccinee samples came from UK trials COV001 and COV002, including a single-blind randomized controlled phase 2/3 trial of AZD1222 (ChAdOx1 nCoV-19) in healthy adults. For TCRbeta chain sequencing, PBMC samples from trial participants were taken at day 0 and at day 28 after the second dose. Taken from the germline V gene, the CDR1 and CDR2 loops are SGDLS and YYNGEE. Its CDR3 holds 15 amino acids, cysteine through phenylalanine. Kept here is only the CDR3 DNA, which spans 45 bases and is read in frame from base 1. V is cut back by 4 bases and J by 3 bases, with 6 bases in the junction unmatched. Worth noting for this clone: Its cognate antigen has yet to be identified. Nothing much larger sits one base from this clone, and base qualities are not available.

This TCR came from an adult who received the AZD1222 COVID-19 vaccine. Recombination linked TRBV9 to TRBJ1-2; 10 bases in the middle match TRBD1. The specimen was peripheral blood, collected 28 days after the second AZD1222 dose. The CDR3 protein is CASSPPGQGYYGYTF. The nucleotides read TGTGCCAGCAGCCCTCCGGGACAGGGGTACTATGGCTACACCTTC.